This paragraph reports one T cell receptor (beta chain). The antigen is not known. The germline V gene encodes CDR1 SGHTA and CDR2 FQGTGA. Trimming took 5 bases from V and 2 from J, leaving 16 bases between them. This CDR3 spans 15 amino acids. The method was immunoSEQ multiplex PCR; TCRdb's version includes in-frame clones alone and lacks a portion of them. The table shows 95,000 to 150,000 clones, with approximately 85% occurring only once. The data originate from a study of T cell responses to AZD1222 COVID-19 vaccine. Study observations and caveats: The donor group comprised mostly white British people and more females; the analysis possibly underestimated clonal diversity. Only after the peak T cell response were repertoires sampled. Vaccination with two AZD1222 doses was followed by a rise in Spike-specific TCR breadth and depth. Of spike-specific TCRs, nearly half reportedly target regions left unmutated in variants.

This clonotype originated in an adult in good health. This chain links TRBV7-3 with TRBJ2-7; tentatively, D is TRBD1 (5 bases). The input for sequencing was peripheral blood, taken on day 0 of AZD1222 vaccination. CDR3 DNA sequence: TGTGCCAGCAGCCACCGGTACAGGTCGACCTACGAGCAGTACTTC. Protein sequence: CASSHRYRSTYEQYF.